These T cell receptor beta chains were read from a single sample in a study of T cells in Graves' hyperthyroidism and ophthalmopathy. Each CDR3 protein gets one entry after TCRdb re-called the multiplex PCR reads with MiXCR. The sample carries a few hundred thousand distinct CDR3 sequences, about 20% recorded once. The sequenced sample consisted of blood. These receptors were taken from a young man with Graves' hyperthyroidism. Each CDR3 is given with its conserved first and last residue. Each record gives: clone size, CDR3 length, V gene, J gene, D gene, CDR3 protein, CDR3 DNA. The D gene is left open where the match is weak. Clone size appears in some rows only: once, few, many, or a class for an expanded clone.

-	19	TRBV10-3	TRBJ2-3	TRBD1	CATSDSLEDRERGTDTQYF	TGTGCCACCAGTGATTCGCTAGAGGACAGGGAGAGGGGCACAGATACGCAGTATTTT
-	15	TRBV6-1	TRBJ2-3	-	CASSTPGEYGSTQYF	TGTGCCAGCTCCACTCCCGGGGAGTACGGCAGTACGCAGTATTTT
-	13	TRBV27	TRBJ1-2	-	CASSLNSLWGYTF	TGTGCCAGCAGTTTAAACAGTTTATGGGGCTACACCTTC
-	15	TRBV6-5	TRBJ1-1	-	CASSYQRGKNTEAFF	TGTGCCAGCAGTTACCAGAGGGGGAAGAACACTGAAGCTTTCTTT
once	16	TRBV28	TRBJ1-6	-	CASSLDLTSYNSPLHF	TGTGCCAGCAGTTTAGATCTAACTAGCTATAATTCACCCCTCCACTTT
-	15	TRBV12-3/TRBV12-4	TRBJ1-6	-	CASSLWVGGFSPLHF	TGTGCCAGCAGTTTATGGGTAGGGGGATTTTCACCCCTCCACTTT
many	13	TRBV27	TRBJ1-5	-	CASSLRADQPQHF	TGTGCCAGCAGTTTAAGAGCTGATCAGCCCCAGCATTTT
many	14	TRBV24-1	TRBJ1-2	TRBD1	CATSGGTAAYGYTF	TGTGCCACCAGTGGGGGGACAGCGGCGTATGGCTACACCTTC
many	12	TRBV19	TRBJ1-1	-	CASSMLGGGAFF	TGTGCCAGTAGTATGCTGGGAGGAGGCGCTTTCTTT
few	16	TRBV11-1	TRBJ1-1	-	CASSLGGTRLGTEAFF	TGTGCCAGCAGCTTAGGCGGAACCCGTTTGGGCACTGAAGCTTTCTTT
many	17	TRBV19	TRBJ1-1	-	CASTLMWAGVVNGEAFF	TGTGCCAGTACCCTCATGTGGGCAGGGGTGGTGAACGGTGAAGCTTTCTTT
-	15	TRBV11-2	TRBJ2-6	TRBD1	CASADRGAGANVLTF	TGTGCCAGCGCAGACAGGGGGGCTGGGGCCAACGTCCTGACTTTC
few	13	TRBV10-3	TRBJ2-7	TRBD1	CAISDPDREVPHF	TGTGCCATCAGTGACCCTGACAGGGAAGTCCCCCACTTC
-	15	TRBV19	TRBJ1-5	-	CASSDRTVRVQPQHF	TGTGCCAGTAGTGATCGGACAGTTAGAGTTCAGCCCCAGCATTTT
-	16	TRBV11-2	TRBJ2-5	-	CASSLLVGAREETQYF	TGTGCCAGCAGCTTATTGGTGGGAGCGAGGGAAGAGACCCAGTACTTC
many	14	TRBV20-1	TRBJ2-7	-	CSAGGHFRSYEQYF	TGCAGTGCTGGCGGCCACTTTAGATCCTACGAGCAGTACTTC
many	13	TRBV7-6	TRBJ1-2	-	CASSLEWGYGYTF	TGTGCCAGCAGCTTAGAATGGGGGTATGGCTACACCTTC
many	14	TRBV2	TRBJ1-1	-	CASIRLTRNTEAFF	TGTGCCAGCATCCGGCTTACGAGGAACACTGAAGCTTTCTTT
many	17	TRBV15	TRBJ1-1	-	CATSRDLGLRVYTEAFF	TGTGCCACCAGCAGAGATTTAGGGCTGCGGGTTTACACTGAAGCTTTCTTT
many	13	TRBV5-1	TRBJ1-2	-	CASSLEQGYGYTF	TGCGCCAGCAGCTTGGAACAGGGTTATGGCTACACCTTC
many	14	TRBV19	TRBJ1-1	TRBD1	CASSMTGANTEAFF	TGTGCCAGTAGTATGACAGGGGCGAACACTGAAGCTTTCTTT
many	15	TRBV10-3	TRBJ2-5	TRBD2	CAIRTSGGQQETQYF	TGTGCCATCAGAACTAGCGGGGGGCAACAAGAGACCCAGTACTTC
many	15	TRBV6-2/TRBV6-3	TRBJ1-5	-	CASSYSGLGNQPQHF	TGTGCCAGCAGTTACTCAGGGTTGGGCAATCAGCCCCAGCATTTT
many	11	TRBV28	TRBJ2-5	-	CASSTAGTQYF	TGTGCCAGCAGCACCGCGGGGACCCAGTACTTC
many	11	TRBV10-3	TRBJ1-1	-	CAISGQGEAFF	TGTGCCATCAGTGGGCAGGGTGAAGCTTTCTTT
-	12	TRBV28	TRBJ2-4	-	CASTAGRNIQYF	TGTGCCAGCACGGCGGGGCGGAACATTCAGTACTTC
few	18	TRBV24-1	TRBJ2-1	-	CATSDIRTDRLGYNEQFF	TGTGCCACCAGTGACATCCGGACAGACAGACTAGGGTACAATGAGCAGTTCTTC